The 13 T cell receptor beta chains given below trace back to one sample, sequenced in a study of beta chain features in type 1 diabetes. The study reverse transcribed the entire isolated RNA, so it sequenced expressed TCRB transcripts. Some clones are missing from TCRdb's copy, which holds only in-frame ones; the method was immunoSEQ multiplex PCR. The repertoire holds more than 150,000 clones, with around 10% as singletons. Specimen: central memory CD4+ T cells from blood. These receptors were taken from a man younger than 35 in good health.

The sample holds a few counts of this clone. This chain links TRBV5-1 with TRBJ2-3; 8 nucleotides match TRBD1. The V segment lost 0 bases and the J segment 1 base; nucleotides outside the gene matches: 4. Germline CDR1 and CDR2: SGHRS and YFSETQ. The CDR3 is 16 residues long. The CDR3 here is CASSLGPGQGTDTQYF. CDR3 DNA sequence: TGCGCCAGCAGCTTGGGACCGGGACAGGGCACAGATACGCAGTATTTT.

The chain couples TRBV7-2 to TRBJ2-1, with TRBD2 matching over 7 bases. Losses at the gene ends were 6 bases for V and 6 bases for J; bases not matched to a gene: 8. The CDR3 extends over 14 amino acids. Germline CDR1 reads SGHTA; CDR2 reads FQGNSA. Written as DNA, the CDR3 is TGTGCCAGCAGACGTAGCGGGCCCACCAATGAGCAGTTCTTC. Its translation is CASRRSGPTNEQFF.

Ten or more counts support this clone. The gene calls are TRBV9 and TRBJ1-1, with D maybe TRBD1 (6 bases). V lost 1 base to trimming and J lost 7 bases, with 14 bases between them. The CDR3 has 14 residues. Germline V gene lookup returns CDR1 SGDLS and CDR2 YYNGEE. The CDR3 reads CASSVNREGIEAFF. CDR3 sequence (DNA): TGTGCCAGCAGCGTAAACAGGGAGGGTATTGAAGCTTTCTTT. Supplemented by reference TRBV9 and TRBJ1-1, the full variable domain reads DSGVTQTPKHLITATGQRVTLRCSPRSGDLSVYWYQQSLDQGLQFLIQYYNGEERAKGNILERFSAQQFPDLHSELNLSSLELGDSALYFCASSVNREGIEAFFGQGTRLTVV.

The table lists this clone with a few counts. This chain uses TRBV25-1 with TRBJ1-1; D call uncertain. Germline V gene sequence: CDR1 MGHDK, CDR2 SYGVNS. Trimming left V 1 base short and J 4 bases short, with 13 bases between. There are 15 residues in the CDR3. As DNA, the CDR3 is TGTGCCAGCAGTGAATCCCTGGGTTCGGGCACTGAAGCTTTCTTT. Protein: CASSESLGSGTEAFF.

This clone was picked up a small number of times. The rearrangement links TRBV5-1 to TRBJ2-5; the D is unclear. Per germline, CDR1 SGHRS and CDR2 YFSETQ. This CDR3 region has 16 residues. The V gene lost 0 bases and the J gene lost 1 base, with 13 bases spanning the gap. CDR3 sequence (DNA): TGCGCCAGCAGCTTGGGGGCAACAGCGATCCAAGAGACCCAGTACTTC. It encodes CASSLGATAIQETQYF.

This clone showed up just a few times. The genes are TRBV6-5 and TRBJ2-1; TRBD2 agrees at 12 bases. Losses at the gene ends were 6 bases for V and 6 bases for J; bases not matched to a gene: 6. The CDR3 consists of 15 residues. Germline loops: CDR1 MNHEY, CDR2 SVGAGI. In DNA, the CDR3 is TGTGCCAGCAGAGTACTAGCGGGAGGACGCAATGAGCAGTTCTTC. Translation: CASRVLAGGRNEQFF.

This clone has a handful of counts. This chain joins TRBV28 and TRBJ1-2; TRBD1 matches 7 bases. CDR1 MDHEN and CDR2 SYDVKM come from the germline V gene. The CDR3 covers 14 residues. J lost 7 bases, V lost 6 bases, and 11 bases had no gene match. CDR3: CASSPHSRGSGYTF. CDR3 nucleotide sequence: TGTGCCAGCAGCCCGCACAGCAGGGGGAGTGGCTACACCTTC.

The V gene is TRBV7-2, the J gene TRBJ2-7; D is ambiguous. V gave up 5 bases and J gave up 3 bases, with 8 bases separating them. Germline CDR1 SGHTA, CDR2 FQGNSA. The CDR3 contains 12 residues. In DNA form, the CDR3 reads TGTGCCAGCAGCCCTATTCGCTACGAGCAGTACTTC. Amino acid sequence: CASSPIRYEQYF.

This clone was counted a few times. At one end the junction does not follow the germline gene, possibly because of a read error. The rearrangement links TRBV25-1 to TRBJ2-3; TRBD2 agrees at 9 bases. CDR3 length: 15 amino acids. Looked up from germline, CDR1 is MGHDK and CDR2 is SYGVNS. The CDR3 region is CGSSESSGARDTQYF. In DNA form, the CDR3 reads TGTGGCAGCAGTGAATCTAGCGGGGCTAGAGATACGCAGTATTTT.

This clone occurred a few times. The chain joins TRBV29-1 to TRBJ1-4; possible D gene TRBD1, 6 bases. CDR3 length: 15 amino acids. The germline V gene encodes CDR1 SQVTM and CDR2 ANQGSEA. V lost 4 bases and J lost 6, with 18 bases in between. CDR3 loop: CSVGSGGGTYEKLFF. In DNA, the CDR3 is TGCAGCGTTGGATCCGGGGGAGGGACATATGAAAAACTGTTTTTT.

This chain links TRBV27 with TRBJ1-1, with 7 bases fitting TRBD1. Germline V lookup: CDR1 MNHEY, CDR2 SMNVEV (reference sequence). With V trimmed by 6 bases and J by 1 base, 8 bases remained unmatched. The CDR3 loop spans 15 amino acids. Written as DNA, the CDR3 is TGTGCCAGCAGATCAGGAGGGGGCAAGAACACTGAAGCTTTCTTT. Residues: CASRSGGGKNTEAFF.

This clone was seen only a few times. The chain combines TRBV18 with TRBJ2-1; 7 bases fit TRBD2. With 0 bases clipped from V and 5 bases from J, the junction kept 1 base outside the gene matches. The CDR3 has 14 residues. Germline CDR1 reads KGHSH; CDR2 reads LQKENI. The CDR3: CASSPPSGNNEQFF. The CDR3 DNA reads as TGTGCCAGCTCACCACCGAGCGGGAACAATGAGCAGTTCTTC.

As concerns this clone: The likely explanation is a read error, given a far larger clone one base away. The chain carries TRBV4-2 and TRBJ2-5, with D possibly being TRBD1 or TRBD2 (5 bases each). Germline V gives CDR1 LGHNA, CDR2 YNFKEQ. The ends were cut back, 1 base at V and 1 base at J, with 7 bases in the middle. The CDR3 is 14 residues long. This CDR3 is CASSQVGTQETQYF. The CDR3, as DNA: TGTGCCAGCAGCCAAGTGGGGACCCAAGAGACCCAGTACTTC.